This TCR beta chain derives from a study of spatial heterogeneity in lung cancer (dated by TCRdb to the late 2010s). About the investigation overall: Beta-chain transcripts were consistently detected in greater numbers than alpha-chain transcripts, which likely reflected higher beta-chain transcript abundance. In tumor regions, TCR transcript counts showed a strong correlation with a T cell transcriptional module score from matched bulk RNA-seq. In the raw uncorrected reads, each unique combination of TCR and UMI appeared more than ten times on average. In non-small cell lung cancer, the study made a quantitative comparison of TCR alpha and beta repertoires among multiple tumor regions, matched nontumor lung and blood. Nonsynonymous mutation counts, determined by whole-exome sequencing of tumor tissue, were related to TCR repertoire features. Both alpha and beta chains were TCR-sequenced in hundreds of tumor regions, 64 matched nontumor lung samples and some 56 PBMC samples obtained at surgery. The full study reports these points: Counts of ubiquitous and regional expanded TCRs correlated with counts of ubiquitous and regional nonsynonymous mutations, respectively. The number of expanded intratumoral alpha and beta TCRs correlated with the tumor nonsynonymous mutation count. Additional single-cell paired TCR alpha and beta sequencing was considered necessary to confirm, at a functional level, the hypothesis that regional TCRs recognize regional mutations. TCR-seq was estimated to cover only roughly 6.8% of tumor T cells for alpha chains and approximately 13% for beta chains.

The CDR3 numbers 17 residues from cysteine through phenylalanine. Only CDR3 DNA is held: 51 bases, read in frame from base 1. The junction shows trimming of 4 bases on V and 5 bases on J, and the gene matches do not reach 11 bases of it. CDR1 and CDR2, per the germline V gene (reference sequence), are LGHDT and YNNKEL. In the paper's terms, the time point label means: sample taken at primary tumor resection. Donors were some 70 patients with early-stage, untreated non-small cell lung cancer from the lung TRACERx cohort. TCR sequencing used whole RNA extracted from tumor and nontumor lung tissue, or from cryopreserved PBMC samples, without cell sorting. Only patients with enough RNA available from two or more tumor regions were chosen for TCR sequencing. Before being selected, tumor and adjacent nontumor lung specimens were reviewed by a lung pathologist. The method behind the library was 5' RACE. The listed sequencing device is NextSeq 500. In the TCR library protocol, a unique molecular identifier was attached to each TCR cDNA molecule so that PCR and sequencing errors could be corrected. Under the source paper's analysis protocol: TCR identification, UMI-based error correction and CDR3 extraction were all carried out with Decombinator tools. TCRs above a frequency of 2 per 1,000, corresponding to the top 1% of the tumor frequency distribution, were defined as expanded. Expanded tumor TCRs were classed as regional if statistically deemed absent (corrected P<0.05) from at least one tumor region, otherwise ubiquitous. Renyi diversity was computed with the R vegan package after each repertoire had been subsampled 100 times to 5,000 TCRs. CDR3 similarity networks were built from amino acid triplet string-kernel similarity, connecting CDR3s with pairwise similarity above 0.82. The public sequencing data were trimmed at Q25 with fastp and processed into clonotypes with MiXCR by TCRdb, which kept only in-frame beta chains. Each record represents a unique CDR3 protein, reported with the most common genes and DNA among its rows. The V and J calls here are based on TCRdb, not the publication. The sample yields about 13,000 distinct CDR3 sequences; 5% to 6% were counted once. The ten top clones hold 11% of the sample.

Concerning this clonotype itself: It has no known antigen specificity. Base qualities are not provided; no much larger clone lies one nucleotide away.

The rearranged chain carries TRBV3-1 and TRBJ2-2; 9 of the junction bases match TRBD1. Source: lung tumor tissue, taken at surgery. This TCR derives from a female donor with early-stage non-small cell lung cancer. Here is the DNA: TGTGCCAGCAGCCGGGCCCTTGGGACAGGGAAGACCGGGGAGCTGTTTTTT. It is translated as CASSRALGTGKTGELFF.